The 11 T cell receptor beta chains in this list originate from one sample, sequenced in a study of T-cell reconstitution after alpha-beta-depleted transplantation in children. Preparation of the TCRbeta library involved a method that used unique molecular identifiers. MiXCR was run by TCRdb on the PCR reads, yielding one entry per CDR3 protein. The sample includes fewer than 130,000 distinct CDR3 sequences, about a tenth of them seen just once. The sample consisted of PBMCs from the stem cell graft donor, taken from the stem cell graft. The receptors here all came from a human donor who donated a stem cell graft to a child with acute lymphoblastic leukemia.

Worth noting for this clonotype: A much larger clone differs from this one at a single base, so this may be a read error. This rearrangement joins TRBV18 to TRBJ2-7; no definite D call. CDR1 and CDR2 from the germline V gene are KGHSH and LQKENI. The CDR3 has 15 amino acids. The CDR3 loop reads CTSSPPRPSSYEQYF. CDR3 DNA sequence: TGTACCAGCTCACCACCGAGACCGAGCTCCTACGAGCAGTACTTC.

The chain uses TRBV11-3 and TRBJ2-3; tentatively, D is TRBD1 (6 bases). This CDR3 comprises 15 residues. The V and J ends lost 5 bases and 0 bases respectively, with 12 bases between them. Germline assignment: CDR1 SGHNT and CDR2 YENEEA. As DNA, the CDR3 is TGTGCCAGCAGCGCCATGGGGGCTAGCACAGATACGCAGTATTTT. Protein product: CASSAMGASTDTQYF. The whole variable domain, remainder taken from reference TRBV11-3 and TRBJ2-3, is EAGVVQSPRYKIIEKKQPVAFWCNPISGHNTLYWYLQNLGQGPELLIRYENEEAVDDSQLPKDRFSAERLKGVDSTLKIQPAELGDSAVYLCASSAMGASTDTQYFGPGTRLTVL.

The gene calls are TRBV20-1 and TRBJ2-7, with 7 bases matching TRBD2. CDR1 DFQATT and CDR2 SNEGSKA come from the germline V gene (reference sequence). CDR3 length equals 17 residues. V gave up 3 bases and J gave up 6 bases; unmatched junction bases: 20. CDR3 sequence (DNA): TGCAGTGCTAGTCCCGTAATGGCGGGAGCCAATGGAGTCGAGCAGTACTTC. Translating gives CSASPVMAGANGVEQYF.

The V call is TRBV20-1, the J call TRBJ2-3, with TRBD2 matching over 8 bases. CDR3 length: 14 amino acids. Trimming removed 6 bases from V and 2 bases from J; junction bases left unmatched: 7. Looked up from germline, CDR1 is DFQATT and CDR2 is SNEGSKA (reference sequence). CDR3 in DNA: TGCAGTGCCGGGACTAGGACCTTCACAGATACGCAGTATTTT. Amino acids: CSAGTRTFTDTQYF.

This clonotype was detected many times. The CDR3 spells CAITAGRPTGELFF. CDR3 bases: TGTGCCATCACGGCCGGGAGACCCACCGGGGAGCTGTTTTTT. The chain links TRBV10-3 to TRBJ2-2, with D possibly matching TRBD2 (6 bases). Germline lookup yields CDR1 ENHRY and CDR2 SYGVKD. The CDR3 sequence is 14 residues long. Trimming removed 7 bases from V and 4 bases from J, with 13 bases in between.

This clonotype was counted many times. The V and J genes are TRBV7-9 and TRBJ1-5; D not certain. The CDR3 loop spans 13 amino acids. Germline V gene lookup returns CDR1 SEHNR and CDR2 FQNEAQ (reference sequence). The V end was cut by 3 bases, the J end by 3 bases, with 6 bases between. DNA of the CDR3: TGTGCCAGCAGCTTGGGGAACAATCAGCCCCAGCATTTT. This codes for CASSLGNNQPQHF.

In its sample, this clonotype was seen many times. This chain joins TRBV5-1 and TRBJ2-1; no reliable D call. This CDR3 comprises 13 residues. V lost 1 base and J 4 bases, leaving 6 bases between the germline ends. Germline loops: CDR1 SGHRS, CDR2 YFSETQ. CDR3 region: CASSLSEYNEQFF. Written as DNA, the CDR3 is TGCGCCAGCAGCTTGTCAGAATACAATGAGCAGTTCTTC.

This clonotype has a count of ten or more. This CDR3 is CASSLEAHTEAFF. DNA for the CDR3: TGCGCCAGCAGCTTGGAGGCTCACACTGAAGCTTTCTTT. The chain recombines TRBV5-1 with TRBJ1-1; no reliable D call. Germline V gene sequence: CDR1 SGHRS, CDR2 YFSETQ. This CDR3 contains 13 residues. The V and J ends lost 0 bases and 3 bases respectively, with 6 bases between them.

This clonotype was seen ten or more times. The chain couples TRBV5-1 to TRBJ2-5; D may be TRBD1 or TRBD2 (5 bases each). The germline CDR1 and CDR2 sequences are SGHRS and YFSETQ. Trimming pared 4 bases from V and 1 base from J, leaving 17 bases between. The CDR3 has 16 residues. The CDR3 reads CASSRHPGRIQETQYF. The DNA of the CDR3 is TGCGCCAGCAGCCGCCACCCGGGACGGATCCAAGAGACCCAGTACTTC.

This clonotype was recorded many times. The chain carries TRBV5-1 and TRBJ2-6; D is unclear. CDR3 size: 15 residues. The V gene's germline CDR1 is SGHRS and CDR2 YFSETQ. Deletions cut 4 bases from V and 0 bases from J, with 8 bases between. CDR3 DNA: TGCGCCAGCAGCATGCGGAGCTCTGGGGCCAACGTCCTGACTTTC. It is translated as CASSMRSSGANVLTF.

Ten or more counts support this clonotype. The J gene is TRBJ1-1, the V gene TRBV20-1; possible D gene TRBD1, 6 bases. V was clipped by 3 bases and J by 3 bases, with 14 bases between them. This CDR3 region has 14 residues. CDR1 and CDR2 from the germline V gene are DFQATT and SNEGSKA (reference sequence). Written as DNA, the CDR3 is TGCAGTGCTAGGGTACAGGGTGTGTACACTGAAGCTTTCTTT. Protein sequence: CSARVQGVYTEAFF.